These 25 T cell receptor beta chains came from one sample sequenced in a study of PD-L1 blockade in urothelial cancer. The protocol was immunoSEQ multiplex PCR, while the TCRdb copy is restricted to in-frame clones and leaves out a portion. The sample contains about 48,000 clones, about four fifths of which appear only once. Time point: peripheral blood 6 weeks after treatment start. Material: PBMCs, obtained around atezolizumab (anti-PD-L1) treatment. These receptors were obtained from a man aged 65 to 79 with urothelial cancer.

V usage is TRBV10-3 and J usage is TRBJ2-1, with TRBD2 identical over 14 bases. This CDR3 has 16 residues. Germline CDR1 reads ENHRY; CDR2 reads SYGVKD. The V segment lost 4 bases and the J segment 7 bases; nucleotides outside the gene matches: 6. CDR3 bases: TGTGCCATCAGTGCCGGGACTAGCGGGGGCCCTAATGAGCAGTTCTTC. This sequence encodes CAISAGTSGGPNEQFF.

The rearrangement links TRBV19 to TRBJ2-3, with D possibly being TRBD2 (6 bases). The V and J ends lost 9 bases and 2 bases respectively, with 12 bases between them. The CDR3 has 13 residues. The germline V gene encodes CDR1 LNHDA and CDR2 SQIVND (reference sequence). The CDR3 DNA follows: TGTGCCAGCGGGGCGGGACTCACAGATACGCAGTATTTT. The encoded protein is CASGAGLTDTQYF.

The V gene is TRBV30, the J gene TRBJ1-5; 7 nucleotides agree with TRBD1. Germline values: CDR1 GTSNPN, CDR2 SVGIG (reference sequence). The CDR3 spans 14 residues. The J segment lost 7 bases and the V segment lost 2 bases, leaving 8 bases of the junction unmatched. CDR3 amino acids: CAWSKRQGIQPQHF. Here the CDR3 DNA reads TGTGCCTGGAGTAAACGACAGGGTATCCAGCCCCAGCATTTT.

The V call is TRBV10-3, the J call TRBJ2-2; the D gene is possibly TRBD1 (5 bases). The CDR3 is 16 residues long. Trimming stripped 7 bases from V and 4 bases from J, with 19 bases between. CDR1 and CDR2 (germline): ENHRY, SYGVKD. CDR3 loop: CAITRGQSLGTGELFF. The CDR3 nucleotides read TGTGCCATCACAAGGGGCCAGTCGTTGGGCACCGGGGAGCTGTTTTTT.

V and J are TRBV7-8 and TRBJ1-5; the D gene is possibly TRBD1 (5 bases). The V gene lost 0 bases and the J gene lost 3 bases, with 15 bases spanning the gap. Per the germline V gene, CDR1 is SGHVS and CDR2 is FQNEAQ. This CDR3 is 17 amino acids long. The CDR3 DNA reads TGTGCCAGCAGCTTAGCGTACGGGGGGAAGTTCAATCAGCCCCAGCATTTT. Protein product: CASSLAYGGKFNQPQHF.

CDR3 region: CASSLAGGDRNEQFF. The CDR3 DNA follows: TGCGCCAGCAGCTTGGCCGGGGGGGATAGGAATGAGCAGTTCTTC. The gene calls are TRBV5-1 and TRBJ2-1, with TRBD2 identical over 8 bases. This CDR3 has 15 residues. V shed 0 bases and J 7 bases; nucleotides not matched to a gene: 6. Germline lookup yields CDR1 SGHRS and CDR2 YFSETQ. Full variable domain (rest looked up from reference TRBV5-1 and TRBJ2-1): KAGVTQTPRYLIKTRGQQVTLSCSPISGHRSVSWYQQTPGQGLQFLFEYFSETQRNKGNFPGRFSGRQFSNSRSEMNVSTLELGDSALYLCASSLAGGDRNEQFFGPGTRLTVL.

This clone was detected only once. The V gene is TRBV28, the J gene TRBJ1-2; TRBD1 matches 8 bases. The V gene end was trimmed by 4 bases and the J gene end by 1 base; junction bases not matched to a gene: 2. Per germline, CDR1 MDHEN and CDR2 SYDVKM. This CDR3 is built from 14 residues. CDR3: CASSSGQGNYGYTF. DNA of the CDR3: TGTGCCAGCAGTTCCGGACAGGGTAACTATGGCTACACCTTC.

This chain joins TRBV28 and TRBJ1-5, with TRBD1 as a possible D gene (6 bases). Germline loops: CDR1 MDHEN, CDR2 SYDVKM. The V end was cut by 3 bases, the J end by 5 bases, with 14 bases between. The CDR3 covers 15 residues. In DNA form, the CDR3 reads TGTGCCAGCAGTTTCGGGGGGCGCAGGTATCAGCCCCAGCATTTT. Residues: CASSFGGRRYQPQHF.

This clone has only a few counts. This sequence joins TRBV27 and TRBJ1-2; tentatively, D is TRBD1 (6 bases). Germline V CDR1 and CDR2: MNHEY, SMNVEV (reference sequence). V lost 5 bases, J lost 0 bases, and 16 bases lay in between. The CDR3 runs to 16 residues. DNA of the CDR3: TGTGCCAGCAGTGTTAACAGGGCCTCAACTAACTATGGCTACACCTTC. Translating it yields CASSVNRASTNYGYTF.

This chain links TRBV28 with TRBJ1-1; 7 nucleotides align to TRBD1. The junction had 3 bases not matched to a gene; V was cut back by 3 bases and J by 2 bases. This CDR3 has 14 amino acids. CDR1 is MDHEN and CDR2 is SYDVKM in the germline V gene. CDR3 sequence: CASSFGTVNTEAFF. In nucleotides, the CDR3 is TGTGCCAGCAGTTTTGGGACAGTTAACACTGAAGCTTTCTTT.

The chain's CDR3 is CASSLAGGPGGANVLTF. For the CDR3, the DNA is TGTGCCAGCAGCTTAGCGGGAGGGCCGGGAGGGGCCAACGTCCTGACTTTC. The rearrangement joins TRBV7-9 to TRBJ2-6, with TRBD2 matching over 7 bases. The CDR3 has 17 residues. Trimming removed 0 bases from V and 4 bases from J; junction bases left unmatched: 6. Germline V gives CDR1 SEHNR, CDR2 FQNEAQ (reference sequence).

DNA of the CDR3: TGTGCCAGCAGTCCCCGGCCTAGCGGGGGAAACAATGAGCAGTTCTTC. Its translation: CASSPRPSGGNNEQFF. The chain uses TRBV27 and TRBJ2-1, with 10 positions matching TRBD2. This CDR3 contains 16 residues. Losses at the gene ends were 5 bases for V and 5 bases for J; bases not matched to a gene: 9. Germline V gene sequence: CDR1 MNHEY, CDR2 SMNVEV (reference sequence).

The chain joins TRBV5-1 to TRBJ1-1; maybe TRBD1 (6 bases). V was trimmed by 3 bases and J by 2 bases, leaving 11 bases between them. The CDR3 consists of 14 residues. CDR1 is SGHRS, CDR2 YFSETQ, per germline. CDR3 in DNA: TGCGCCAGCAGCTACAGGGATAGAAACACTGAAGCTTTCTTT. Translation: CASSYRDRNTEAFF.

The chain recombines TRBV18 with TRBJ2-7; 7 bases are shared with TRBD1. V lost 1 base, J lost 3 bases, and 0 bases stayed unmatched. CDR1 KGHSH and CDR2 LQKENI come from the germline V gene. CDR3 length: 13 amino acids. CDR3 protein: CASSPRQGYEQYF. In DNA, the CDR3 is TGTGCCAGCTCACCACGACAGGGCTACGAGCAGTACTTC.

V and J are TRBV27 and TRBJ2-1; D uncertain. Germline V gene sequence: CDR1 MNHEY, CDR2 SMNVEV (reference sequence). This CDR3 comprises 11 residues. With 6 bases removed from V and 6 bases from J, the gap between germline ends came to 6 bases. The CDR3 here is CASRYSNEQFF. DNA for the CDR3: TGTGCCAGCAGATACTCCAATGAGCAGTTCTTC.

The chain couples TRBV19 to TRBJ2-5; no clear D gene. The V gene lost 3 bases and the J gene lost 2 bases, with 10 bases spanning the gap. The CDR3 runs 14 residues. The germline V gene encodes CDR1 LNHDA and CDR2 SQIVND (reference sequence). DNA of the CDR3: TGTGCCAGTAGTATCCGACACGGACAAGAGACCCAGTACTTC. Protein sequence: CASSIRHGQETQYF. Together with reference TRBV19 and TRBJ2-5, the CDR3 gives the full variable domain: DGGITQSPKYLFRKEGQNVTLSCEQNLNHDAMYWYRQDPGQGLRLIYYSQIVNDFQKGDIAEGYSVSREKKESFPLTVTSAQKNPTAFYLCASSIRHGQETQYFGPGTRLLVL.

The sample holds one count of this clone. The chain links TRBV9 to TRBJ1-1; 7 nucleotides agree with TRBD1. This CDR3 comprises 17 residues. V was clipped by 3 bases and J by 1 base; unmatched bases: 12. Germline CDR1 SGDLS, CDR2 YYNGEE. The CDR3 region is CASSDGILGQTNTEAFF. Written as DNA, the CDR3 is TGTGCCAGCAGCGATGGGATTTTGGGACAGACGAACACTGAAGCTTTCTTT.

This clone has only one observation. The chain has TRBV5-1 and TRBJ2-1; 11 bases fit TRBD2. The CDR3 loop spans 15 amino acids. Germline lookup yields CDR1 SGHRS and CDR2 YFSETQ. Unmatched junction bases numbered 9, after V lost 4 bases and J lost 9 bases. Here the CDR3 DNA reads TGCGCCAGCAGCACACTTAGCGGGAGGGCCGGTGAGCAGTTCTTC. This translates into CASSTLSGRAGEQFF.

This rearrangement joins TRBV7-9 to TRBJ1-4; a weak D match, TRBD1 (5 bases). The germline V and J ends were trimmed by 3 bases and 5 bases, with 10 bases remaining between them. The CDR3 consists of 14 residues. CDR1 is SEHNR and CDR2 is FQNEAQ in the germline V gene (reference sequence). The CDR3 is CASSLGQLNEKLFF. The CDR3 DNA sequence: TGTGCCAGCAGCTTGGGGCAGTTAAATGAAAAACTGTTTTTT.

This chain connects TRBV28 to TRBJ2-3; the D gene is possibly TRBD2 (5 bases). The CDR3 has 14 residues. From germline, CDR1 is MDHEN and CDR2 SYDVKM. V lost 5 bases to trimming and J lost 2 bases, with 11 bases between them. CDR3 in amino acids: CASSPSQDTDTQYF. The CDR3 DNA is TGTGCCAGCAGTCCTAGCCAGGACACAGATACGCAGTATTTT.

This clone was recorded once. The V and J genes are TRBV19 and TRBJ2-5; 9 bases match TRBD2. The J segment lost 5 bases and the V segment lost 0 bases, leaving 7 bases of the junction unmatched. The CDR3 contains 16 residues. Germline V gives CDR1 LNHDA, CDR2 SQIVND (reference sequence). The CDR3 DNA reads TGTGCCAGTAGTATAGATGAGGTAGCGGGAGTGGAGACCCAGTACTTC. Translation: CASSIDEVAGVETQYF.

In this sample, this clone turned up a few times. CDR3: CAWRGAGAGELFF. DNA of the CDR3: TGTGCCTGGCGAGGAGCGGGAGCCGGGGAGCTGTTTTTT. The chain employs TRBV30 and TRBJ2-2; 8 bases map to TRBD2. The CDR3 has 13 residues. With 5 bases clipped from V and 6 bases from J, the junction kept 5 bases outside the gene matches. CDR1 and CDR2 (germline): GTSNPN, SVGIG (reference sequence).

CDR3 residues: CASSLGGGADYEQYF. The DNA of the CDR3 is TGCGCCAGCAGCTTGGGGGGTGGGGCAGACTACGAGCAGTACTTC. V is TRBV5-1 and J is TRBJ2-7, with a possible D match to TRBD1 (5 bases). The CDR3 extends over 15 amino acids. Germline V gene sequence: CDR1 SGHRS, CDR2 YFSETQ. V lost 0 bases, J lost 3 bases, and 13 bases lay in between.

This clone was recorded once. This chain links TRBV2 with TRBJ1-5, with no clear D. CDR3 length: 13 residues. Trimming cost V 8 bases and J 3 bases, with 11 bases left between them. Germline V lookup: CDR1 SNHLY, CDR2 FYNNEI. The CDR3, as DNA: TGTGCCAGCCGGGGAGAGATCAATCAGCCCCAGCATTTT. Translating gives CASRGEINQPQHF.

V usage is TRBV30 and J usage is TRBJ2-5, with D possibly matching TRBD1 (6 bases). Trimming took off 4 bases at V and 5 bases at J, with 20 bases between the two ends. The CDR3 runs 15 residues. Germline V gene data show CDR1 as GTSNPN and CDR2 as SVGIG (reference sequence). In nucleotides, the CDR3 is TGTGCCTGGACCCCCGGGCGACAGGCCCCTGAGACCCAGTACTTC. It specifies CAWTPGRQAPETQYF.